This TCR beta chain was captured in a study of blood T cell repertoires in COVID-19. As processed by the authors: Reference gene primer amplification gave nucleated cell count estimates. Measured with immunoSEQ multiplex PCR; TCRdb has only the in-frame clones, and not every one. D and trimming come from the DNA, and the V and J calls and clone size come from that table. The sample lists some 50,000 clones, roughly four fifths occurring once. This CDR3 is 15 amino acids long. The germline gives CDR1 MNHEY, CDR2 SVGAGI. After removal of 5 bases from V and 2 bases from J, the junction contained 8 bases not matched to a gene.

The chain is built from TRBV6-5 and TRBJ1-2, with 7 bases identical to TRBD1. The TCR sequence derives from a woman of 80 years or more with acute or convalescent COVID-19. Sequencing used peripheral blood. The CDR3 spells CASSPPRDRNYGYTF. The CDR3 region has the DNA TGTGCCAGCAGTCCGCCCAGGGACAGAAACTATGGCTACACCTTC.